These 24 T cell receptor beta chains came from one sample sequenced in a study of cytomegalovirus exposure and HLA in healthy donors. Sequenced by immunoSEQ multiplex PCR; TCRdb stores in-frame clones only, minus some. Among approximately 80,000 clones, approximately 93% were seen once, and the ten largest hold about 3.6%. The source material was PBMCs. These receptors were obtained from a woman between 25 and 40 years old in good health and CMV-seronegative.

The rearrangement links TRBV27 to TRBJ1-1, with 8 bases aligning to TRBD1. Germline loops: CDR1 MNHEY, CDR2 SMNVEV (reference sequence). The ends lost 4 bases at V and 6 bases at J; junction bases unmatched: 7. The CDR3 extends over 14 amino acids. As DNA, the CDR3 is TGTGCCAGCAGTTACGCGGACAGGGACGCTGAAGCTTTCTTT. Protein product: CASSYADRDAEAFF.

V usage is TRBV30 and J usage is TRBJ2-3; 7 bases match TRBD2. Germline V gene sequence: CDR1 GTSNPN, CDR2 SVGIG (reference sequence). V was pared by 3 bases and J by 0 bases, with 18 bases of the junction left unmatched. This CDR3 region has 19 residues. The CDR3 spells CAWRGVLARQRSSTDTQYF. CDR3 nucleotides: TGTGCCTGGAGGGGAGTACTAGCGAGACAGAGAAGTAGCACAGATACGCAGTATTTT.

The gene calls are TRBV27 and TRBJ1-2, with D unresolved. Deletions cut 4 bases from V and 5 bases from J, with 11 bases between. The germline CDR1 and CDR2 sequences are MNHEY and SMNVEV (reference sequence). This CDR3 spans 13 amino acids. The CDR3 protein is CASSYGSGYGYTF. The CDR3 bases are TGTGCCAGCAGTTATGGGAGCGGGTATGGCTACACCTTC.

The chain uses TRBV2 and TRBJ1-1; 7 nucleotides agree with TRBD1. Germline CDR1 reads SNHLY; CDR2 reads FYNNEI. Trimming at V came to 7 bases and at J to 1 base, leaving 6 bases not matched to a gene. This CDR3 region has 14 residues. The CDR3 loop is CASTMTGQNTEAFF. The CDR3 nucleotides are TGTGCCAGCACAATGACAGGGCAGAACACTGAAGCTTTCTTT.

This clone appeared once. The chain joins TRBV11-1 to TRBJ1-1; 8 bases agree with TRBD1. The J segment lost 3 bases and the V segment lost 1 base, leaving 7 bases of the junction unmatched. Germline V gene sequence: CDR1 SGHAT, CDR2 FQDESV (reference sequence). The CDR3 covers 16 residues. The CDR3 nucleotides are TGTGCCAGCAGCTTAGGACAGGGGAGTTACGACACTGAAGCTTTCTTT. Its translation: CASSLGQGSYDTEAFF.

The CDR3 here is CASSLLTGTAGEKLFF. DNA for the CDR3: TGTGCCAGCAGCTTATTGACAGGGACGGCCGGTGAAAAACTGTTTTTT. This sequence joins TRBV7-9 and TRBJ1-4, with 7 bases that match TRBD1. Per the germline V gene, CDR1 is SEHNR and CDR2 is FQNEAQ (reference sequence). Trimming at V came to 2 bases and at J to 7 bases, leaving 10 bases not matched to a gene. The CDR3 contains 16 residues.

V usage is TRBV19 and J usage is TRBJ2-1, with D possibly being TRBD1 (5 bases). The V end was cut by 6 bases, the J end by 7 bases, with 10 bases between. Germline CDR1 and CDR2: LNHDA and SQIVND (reference sequence). The CDR3 spans 12 residues. The CDR3 protein is CASSQSGNEQFF. The CDR3 DNA reads TGTGCCAGTAGCCAGTCAGGGAATGAGCAGTTCTTC.

The CDR3 is CASSLGEGSRTDTQYF. DNA of the CDR3: TGTGCCAGCAGCTTAGGGGAAGGGAGCCGCACAGATACGCAGTATTTT. V is TRBV7-9 and J is TRBJ2-3; D is possibly TRBD2 (5 bases). V was trimmed by 1 base and J by 1 base, leaving 12 bases between them. Germline V CDR1 and CDR2: SEHNR, FQNEAQ (reference sequence). The CDR3 covers 16 residues.

The chain has TRBV5-4 and TRBJ1-2; 9 nucleotides line up with TRBD1. Per germline, CDR1 SGHNT and CDR2 YYREEE (reference sequence). J was trimmed by 4 bases and V by 0 bases; bases with no gene match: 7. The CDR3 extends over 16 amino acids. The CDR3 reads CASSLAGTGLAYGYTF. CDR3 in DNA: TGTGCCAGCAGCTTGGCCGGGACAGGGTTGGCCTATGGCTACACCTTC.

This chain uses TRBV18 with TRBJ1-1, with 7 bases that match TRBD1. Germline CDR1 is KGHSH and CDR2 is LQKENI. The CDR3 runs 18 residues. J was trimmed by 0 bases and V by 6 bases; bases with no gene match: 16. The CDR3 region is CASSRGGAVSLLNTEAFF. The CDR3 nucleotides are TGTGCCAGCTCGCGAGGGGGCGCAGTATCATTATTGAACACTGAAGCTTTCTTT.

V and J are TRBV6-1 and TRBJ2-1, with unresolved D. Germline CDR1 reads MNHNS; CDR2 reads SASEGT. V lost 0 bases and J lost 8, with 8 bases in between. The CDR3 consists of 13 residues. The CDR3 bases are TGTGCCAGCAGTGAAGCGCTGGGCGATGAGCAGTTCTTC. Protein: CASSEALGDEQFF.

This clone was observed once. The chain has TRBV18 and TRBJ2-7; 12 nucleotides agree with TRBD2. Losses at the gene ends were 2 bases for V and 2 bases for J; bases not matched to a gene: 4. Germline V gene sequence: CDR1 KGHSH, CDR2 LQKENI. The CDR3 runs 16 residues. CDR3 sequence (DNA): TGTGCCAGCTCACCAGCTTCTAGCGGGGGGGCCTACGAGCAGTACTTC. It translates to CASSPASSGGAYEQYF.

The chain combines TRBV5-1 with TRBJ1-1, with D perhaps matching TRBD1 (5 bases). This CDR3 has 14 residues. Germline CDR1 and CDR2: SGHRS and YFSETQ. V lost 4 bases to trimming and J lost 1 base, with 11 bases between them. CDR3 in amino acids: CASSNTGQNTEAFF. CDR3 nucleotide sequence: TGCGCCAGCAGCAATACAGGACAGAACACTGAAGCTTTCTTT.

This chain joins TRBV4-2 and TRBJ1-2, with D uncertain. V shed 0 bases and J shed 4 bases, with 12 bases lying between them. Germline lookup yields CDR1 LGHNA and CDR2 YNFKEQ. The CDR3 sequence is 15 residues long. CDR3 protein: CASSQDRAGGYGYTF. Here the CDR3 DNA reads TGTGCCAGCAGCCAAGATCGGGCAGGAGGCTATGGCTACACCTTC.

The table lists this clone with a count of one. The CDR3 DNA reads TGTGCCAGCAGCTCCCCTCTCAGGGGGACATCCTACGAGCAGTACTTC. Protein sequence: CASSSPLRGTSYEQYF. The chain couples TRBV7-9 to TRBJ2-7; 7 nucleotides align to TRBD1. The CDR3 extends over 16 amino acids. J lost 1 base, V lost 4 bases, and 10 bases had no gene match. Germline V gene lookup returns CDR1 SEHNR and CDR2 FQNEAQ (reference sequence).

The rearrangement links TRBV30 to TRBJ2-3; 7 positions match TRBD1. Looked up from germline, CDR1 is GTSNPN and CDR2 is SVGIG (reference sequence). V lost 7 bases to trimming and J lost 1 base; unmatched junction nucleotides: 2. The CDR3 sequence is 12 residues long. For the CDR3, the DNA is TGTGCCTATGGACAGGGCACAGATACGCAGTATTTT. This encodes CAYGQGTDTQYF.

The chain links TRBV5-1 to TRBJ2-2; maybe TRBD1 (7 bases). The CDR3 extends over 16 amino acids. The V gene lost 1 base and the J gene lost 6 bases, with 16 bases spanning the gap. CDR1 and CDR2 from the germline V gene are SGHRS and YFSETQ. The chain's CDR3 is CASSLSSGGGSGELFF. The CDR3, as DNA: TGCGCCAGCAGCTTGTCGTCAGGGGGAGGTTCCGGGGAGCTGTTTTTT.

The chain combines TRBV27 with TRBJ2-6; tentative D call: TRBD2 (6 bases). The CDR3 has 16 amino acids. The germline gives CDR1 MNHEY, CDR2 SMNVEV (reference sequence). The V gene lost 5 bases and the J gene lost 4 bases, with 15 bases spanning the gap. CDR3 bases: TGTGCCAGCAGTCCCCCGGGGGTGGGAGGGGCCAACGTCCTGACTTTC. Protein product: CASSPPGVGGANVLTF.

The chain is built from TRBV5-1 and TRBJ1-1; D is undetermined. The CDR3 runs 15 residues. The V gene's germline CDR1 is SGHRS and CDR2 YFSETQ. The V and J ends lost 7 bases and 1 base respectively, with 17 bases between them. In nucleotides, the CDR3 is TGCGCCAGCCGGGAGCTTGCCGGCAGGAACACTGAAGCTTTCTTT. It encodes CASRELAGRNTEAFF. Combining the CDR3 with reference TRBV5-1 and TRBJ1-1 gives the whole variable domain KAGVTQTPRYLIKTRGQQVTLSCSPISGHRSVSWYQQTPGQGLQFLFEYFSETQRNKGNFPGRFSGRQFSNSRSEMNVSTLELGDSALYLCASRELAGRNTEAFFGQGTRLTVV.

The chain employs TRBV5-1 and TRBJ2-5; 10 bases match TRBD1. This CDR3 has 16 amino acids. The germline CDR1 and CDR2 sequences are SGHRS and YFSETQ. Trimming removed 0 bases from V and 1 base from J; junction bases left unmatched: 3. CDR3 nucleotide sequence: TGCGCCAGCAGCTTGGGACAGGGGGCCAGCCAAGAGACCCAGTACTTC. Its protein is CASSLGQGASQETQYF.

In this sample, this clone turned up a few times. As DNA, the CDR3 is TGTGCCAGCAGCTTAACCGGGAGTACACAAGGGGAGACCCAGTACTTC. Its translation: CASSLTGSTQGETQYF. The chain employs TRBV7-3 and TRBJ2-5; tentative D call: TRBD2 (6 bases). Germline loops: CDR1 SGHTA, CDR2 FQGTGA. Trimming left V 0 bases short and J 5 bases short, with 16 bases between. The length of the CDR3 is 16 residues.

The chain joins TRBV6-5 to TRBJ1-2; 7 bases match TRBD1. The ends lost 0 bases at V and 8 bases at J; junction bases unmatched: 9. The germline gives CDR1 MNHEY, CDR2 SVGAGI. The CDR3 is made up of 15 amino acids. CDR3 bases: TGTGCCAGCAGTTACTCAATATACAGGGGATGGGGCTACACCTTC. It encodes CASSYSIYRGWGYTF.

This clone has a single count. This chain uses TRBV28 with TRBJ1-2, with unresolved D. CDR1 and CDR2 from the germline V gene are MDHEN and SYDVKM. This CDR3 is 13 amino acids long. V lost 11 bases and J 8 bases, leaving 21 bases between the germline ends. The CDR3 DNA sequence: TGTGCCTCCCGGCCCCCGGAGAGGGTAGGCTACACCTTC. Residues: CASRPPERVGYTF.

The chain uses TRBV28 and TRBJ2-1; no firm D call. CDR3 length: 16 residues. V shed 6 bases and J shed 0 bases, with 15 bases lying between them. Germline CDR1 MDHEN, CDR2 SYDVKM. This CDR3 reads CASRSNSAASYNEQFF. CDR3 DNA sequence: TGTGCCAGCAGGAGCAATTCGGCGGCCTCCTACAATGAGCAGTTCTTC.